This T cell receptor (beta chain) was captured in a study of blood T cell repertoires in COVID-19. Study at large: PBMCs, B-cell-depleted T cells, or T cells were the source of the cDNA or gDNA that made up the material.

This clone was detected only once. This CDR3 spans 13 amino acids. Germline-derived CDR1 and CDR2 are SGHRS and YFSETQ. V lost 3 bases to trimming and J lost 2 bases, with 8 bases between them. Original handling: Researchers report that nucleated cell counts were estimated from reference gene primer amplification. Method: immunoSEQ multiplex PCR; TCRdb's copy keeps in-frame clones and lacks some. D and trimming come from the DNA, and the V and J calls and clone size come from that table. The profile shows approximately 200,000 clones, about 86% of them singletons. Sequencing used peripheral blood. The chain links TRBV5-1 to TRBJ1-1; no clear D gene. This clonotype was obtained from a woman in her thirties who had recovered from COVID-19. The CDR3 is CASSSPSNTEAFF. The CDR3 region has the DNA TGCGCCAGCAGCTCACCAAGCAACACTGAAGCTTTCTTT.